This T cell receptor beta chain was documented in a study of shared clonotypes between healthy human individuals. On the study more broadly: A couple of women and a few men aged 18 to 49 served as donors.

The study's findings and limits: Represented diversity (both genetic and exposure-history) was limited by the small number of donors.

CDR3 size: 16 residues. Germline-derived CDR1 and CDR2 are SGHTA and FQGTGA. V lost 5 bases, J lost 3 bases, and 7 bases stayed unmatched. Profiled with immunoSEQ multiplex PCR; TCRdb holds only in-frame clones, not every one. The table lists hundreds of thousands of clones, about 76% of them singletons, with less than 15% in the top ten. Recent vaccinations or acute infections were absent in the healthy HIV-negative adult donors. Concerning this clone itself: The antigen is not known.

The source of this sequence is a woman between 40 and 50 years old in good health. Some clones in this sample may be carry-over from other donors' samples. The source material was PBMCs. The genes are TRBV7-3 and TRBJ2-1; 10 bases line up with TRBD2. CDR3 sequence: CASSPRRTSGYNEQFF. CDR3 DNA sequence: TGTGCCAGCAGCCCTAGGCGGACTAGCGGCTACAATGAGCAGTTCTTC.